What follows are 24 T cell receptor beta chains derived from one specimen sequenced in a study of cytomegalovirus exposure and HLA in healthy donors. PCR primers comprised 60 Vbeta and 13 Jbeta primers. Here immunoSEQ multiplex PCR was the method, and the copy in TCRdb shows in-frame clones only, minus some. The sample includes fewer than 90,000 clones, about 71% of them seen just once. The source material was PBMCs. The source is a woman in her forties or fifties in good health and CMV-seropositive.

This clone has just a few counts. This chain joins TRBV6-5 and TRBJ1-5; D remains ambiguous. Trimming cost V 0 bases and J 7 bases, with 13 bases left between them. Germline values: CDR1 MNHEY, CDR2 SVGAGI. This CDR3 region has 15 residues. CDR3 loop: CASSYSANLGQPQHF. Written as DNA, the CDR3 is TGTGCCAGCAGTTACTCGGCGAATCTAGGACAGCCCCAGCATTTT.

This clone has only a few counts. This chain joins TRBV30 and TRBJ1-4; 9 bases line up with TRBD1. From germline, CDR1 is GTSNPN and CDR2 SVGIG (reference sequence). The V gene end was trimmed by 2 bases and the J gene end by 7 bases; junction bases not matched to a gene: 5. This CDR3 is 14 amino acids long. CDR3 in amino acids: CAWSSGTGSEKLFF. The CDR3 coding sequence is TGTGCCTGGAGTTCCGGGACAGGGTCTGAAAAACTGTTTTTT.

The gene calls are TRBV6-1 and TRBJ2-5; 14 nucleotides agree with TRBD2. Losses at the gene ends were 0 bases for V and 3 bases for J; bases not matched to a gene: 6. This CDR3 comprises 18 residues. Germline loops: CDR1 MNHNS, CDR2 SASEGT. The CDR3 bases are TGTGCCAGCAGTGAAGCCACCCCGGGACTAGCGGGAGAAGAGACCCAGTACTTC. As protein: CASSEATPGLAGEETQYF.

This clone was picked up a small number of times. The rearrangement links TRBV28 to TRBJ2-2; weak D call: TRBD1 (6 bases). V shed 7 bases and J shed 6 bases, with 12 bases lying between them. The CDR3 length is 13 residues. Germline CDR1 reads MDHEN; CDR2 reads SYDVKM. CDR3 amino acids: CASNQQGPGELFF. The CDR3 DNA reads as TGTGCCAGCAACCAACAGGGCCCCGGGGAGCTGTTTTTT.

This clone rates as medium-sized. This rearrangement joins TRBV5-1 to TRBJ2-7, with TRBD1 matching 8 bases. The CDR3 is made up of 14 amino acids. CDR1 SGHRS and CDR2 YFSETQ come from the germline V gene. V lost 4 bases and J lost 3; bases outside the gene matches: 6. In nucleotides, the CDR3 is TGCGCCAGCAGCCTGGCGGGACAGGACTACGAGCAGTACTTC. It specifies CASSLAGQDYEQYF.

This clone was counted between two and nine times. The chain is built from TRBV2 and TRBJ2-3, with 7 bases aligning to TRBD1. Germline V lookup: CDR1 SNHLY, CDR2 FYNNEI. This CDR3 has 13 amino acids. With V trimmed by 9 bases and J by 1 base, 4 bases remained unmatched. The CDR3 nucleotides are TGTGCCAGAGACAGGGTCGGCACAGATACGCAGTATTTT. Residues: CARDRVGTDTQYF.

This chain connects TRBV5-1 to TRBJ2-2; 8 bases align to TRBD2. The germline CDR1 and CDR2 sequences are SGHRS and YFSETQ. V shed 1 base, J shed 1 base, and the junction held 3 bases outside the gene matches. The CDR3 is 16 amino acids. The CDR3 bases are TGCGCCAGCAGCTTGAGTGCGGGAGGGAACACCGGGGAGCTGTTTTTT. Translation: CASSLSAGGNTGELFF.

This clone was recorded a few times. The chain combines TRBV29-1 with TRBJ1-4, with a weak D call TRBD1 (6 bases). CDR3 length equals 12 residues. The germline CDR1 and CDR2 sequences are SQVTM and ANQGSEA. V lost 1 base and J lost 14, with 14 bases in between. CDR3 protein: CSVEVETGFLFF. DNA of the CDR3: TGCAGCGTTGAAGTCGAGACAGGATTTCTGTTTTTT.

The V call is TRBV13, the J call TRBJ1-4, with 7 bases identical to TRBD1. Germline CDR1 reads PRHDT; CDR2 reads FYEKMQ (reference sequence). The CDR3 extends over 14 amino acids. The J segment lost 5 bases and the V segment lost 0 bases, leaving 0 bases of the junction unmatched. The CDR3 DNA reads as TGTGCCAGCAGCTTAGGCAGGGGGAATGAAAAACTGTTTTTT. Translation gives CASSLGRGNEKLFF.

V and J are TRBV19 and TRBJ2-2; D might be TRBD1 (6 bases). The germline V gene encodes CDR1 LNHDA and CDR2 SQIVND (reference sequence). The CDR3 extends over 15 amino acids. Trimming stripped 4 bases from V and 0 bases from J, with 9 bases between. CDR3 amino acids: CASSTDRSNTGELFF. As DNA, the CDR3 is TGTGCCAGTAGTACCGACAGGTCGAACACCGGGGAGCTGTTTTTT.

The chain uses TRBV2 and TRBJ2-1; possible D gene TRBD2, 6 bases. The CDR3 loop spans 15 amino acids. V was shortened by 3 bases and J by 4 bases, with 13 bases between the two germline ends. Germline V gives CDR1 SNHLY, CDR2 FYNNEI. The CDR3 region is CASSDAGGGYNEQFF. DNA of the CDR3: TGTGCCAGCAGTGATGCCGGGGGTGGATACAATGAGCAGTTCTTC.

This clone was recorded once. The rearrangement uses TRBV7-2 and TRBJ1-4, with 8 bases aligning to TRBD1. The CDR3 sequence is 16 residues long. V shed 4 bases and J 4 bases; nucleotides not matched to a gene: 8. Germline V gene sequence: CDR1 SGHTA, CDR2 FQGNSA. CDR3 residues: CASSSYTGGLNEKLFF. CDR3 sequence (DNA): TGTGCCAGCAGCTCGTACACAGGGGGACTTAATGAAAAACTGTTTTTT.

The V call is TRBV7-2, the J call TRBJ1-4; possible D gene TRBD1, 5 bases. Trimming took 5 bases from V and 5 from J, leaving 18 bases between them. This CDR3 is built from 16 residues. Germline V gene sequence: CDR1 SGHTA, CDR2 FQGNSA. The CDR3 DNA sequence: TGTGCCAGCAGCCTGGGCGTGGGGCAGGCGAATGAAAAACTGTTTTTT. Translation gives CASSLGVGQANEKLFF.

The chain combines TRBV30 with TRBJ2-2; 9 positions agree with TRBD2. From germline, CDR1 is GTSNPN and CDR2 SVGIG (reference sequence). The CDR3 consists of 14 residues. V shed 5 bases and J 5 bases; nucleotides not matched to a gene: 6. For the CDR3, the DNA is TGTGCCTGGTATCCTAGCGGGGTTACCGGGGAGCTGTTTTTT. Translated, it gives CAWYPSGVTGELFF.

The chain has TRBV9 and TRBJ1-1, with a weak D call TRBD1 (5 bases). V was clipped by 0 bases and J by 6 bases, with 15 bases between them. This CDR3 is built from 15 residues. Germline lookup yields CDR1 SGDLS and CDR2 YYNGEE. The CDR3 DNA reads TGTGCCAGCAGCGTAGGATCCAATTCGGGGGCTGAAGCTTTCTTT. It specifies CASSVGSNSGAEAFF.

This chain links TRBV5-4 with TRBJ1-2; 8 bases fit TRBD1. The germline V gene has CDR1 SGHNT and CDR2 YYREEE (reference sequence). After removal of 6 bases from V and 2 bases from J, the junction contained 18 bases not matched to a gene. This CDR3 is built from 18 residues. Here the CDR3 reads CASTLGGRGQGSNYGYTF. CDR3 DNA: TGTGCCAGCACACTTGGGGGAAGAGGACAGGGATCGAACTATGGCTACACCTTC.

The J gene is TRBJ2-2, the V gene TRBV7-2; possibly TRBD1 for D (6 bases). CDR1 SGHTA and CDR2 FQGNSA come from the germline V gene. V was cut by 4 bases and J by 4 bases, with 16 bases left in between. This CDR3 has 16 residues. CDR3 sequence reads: CASSSLLGTTTGELFF. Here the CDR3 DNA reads TGTGCCAGCAGCTCTTTACTTGGGACAACCACCGGGGAGCTGTTTTTT.

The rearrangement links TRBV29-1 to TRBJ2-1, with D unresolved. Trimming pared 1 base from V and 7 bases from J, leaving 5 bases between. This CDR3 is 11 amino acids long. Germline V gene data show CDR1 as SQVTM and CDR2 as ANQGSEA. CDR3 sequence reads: CSVEVLNEQFF. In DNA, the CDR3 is TGCAGCGTTGAAGTTCTGAATGAGCAGTTCTTC.

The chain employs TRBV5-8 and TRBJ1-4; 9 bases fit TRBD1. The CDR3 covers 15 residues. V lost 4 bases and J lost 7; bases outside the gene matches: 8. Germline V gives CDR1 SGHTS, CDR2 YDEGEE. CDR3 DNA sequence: TGTGCCAGCAGCACTTCCGGGACAGGGATTGAAAAACTGTTTTTT. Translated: CASSTSGTGIEKLFF. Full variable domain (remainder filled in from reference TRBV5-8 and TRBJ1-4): EAGVTQSPTHLIKTRGQQATLRCSPISGHTSVYWYQQALGLGLQFLLWYDEGEERNRGNFPPRFSGRQFPNYSSELNVNALELEDSALYLCASSTSGTGIEKLFFGSGTQLSVL.

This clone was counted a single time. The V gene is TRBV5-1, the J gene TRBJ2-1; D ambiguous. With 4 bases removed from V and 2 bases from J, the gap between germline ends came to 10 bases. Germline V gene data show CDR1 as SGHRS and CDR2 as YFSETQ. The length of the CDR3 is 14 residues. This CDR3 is CASSTGRAYNEQFF. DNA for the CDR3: TGCGCCAGCAGCACGGGTCGGGCCTACAATGAGCAGTTCTTC. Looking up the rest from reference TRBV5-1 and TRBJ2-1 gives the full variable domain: KAGVTQTPRYLIKTRGQQVTLSCSPISGHRSVSWYQQTPGQGLQFLFEYFSETQRNKGNFPGRFSGRQFSNSRSEMNVSTLELGDSALYLCASSTGRAYNEQFFGPGTRLTVL.

CDR3 region: CASSPTPTGTGGGYTF. CDR3 in DNA: TGTGCCAGCAGCCCAACTCCAACCGGGACAGGGGGCGGCTACACCTTC. The rearrangement joins TRBV9 to TRBJ1-2, with 12 positions matching TRBD1. Per the germline V gene, CDR1 is SGDLS and CDR2 is YYNGEE. The CDR3 covers 16 residues. The V and J ends lost 4 bases and 8 bases, in that order; junction bases with no gene match: 12.

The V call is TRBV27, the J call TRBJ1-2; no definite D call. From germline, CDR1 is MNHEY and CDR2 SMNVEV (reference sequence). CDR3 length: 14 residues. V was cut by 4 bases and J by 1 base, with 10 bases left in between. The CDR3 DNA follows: TGTGCCAGCAGTTCCCGCAGGCGTAACTATGGCTACACCTTC. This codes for CASSSRRRNYGYTF.

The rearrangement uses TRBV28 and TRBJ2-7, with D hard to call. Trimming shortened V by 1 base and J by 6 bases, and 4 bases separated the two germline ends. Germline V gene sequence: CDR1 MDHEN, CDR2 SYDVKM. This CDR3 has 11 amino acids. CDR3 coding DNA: TGTGCCAGCAGTTTATCTTTCGAGCAGTACTTC. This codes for CASSLSFEQYF.

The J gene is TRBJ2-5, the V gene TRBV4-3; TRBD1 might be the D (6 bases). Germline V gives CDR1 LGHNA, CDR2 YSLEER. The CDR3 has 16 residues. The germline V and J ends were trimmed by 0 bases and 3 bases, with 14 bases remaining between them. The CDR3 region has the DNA TGCGCCAGCAGCCAAGATCTAGGACAGCGAGAAGAGACCCAGTACTTC. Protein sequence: CASSQDLGQREETQYF.